Sequencing of this T cell receptor (beta chain) was carried out in a study of CXCR3-negative and CXCR3-positive naive CD8 T cells. Study conclusions and caveats: After cryopreservation, CXCR3 expression dropped partially; most assays used fresh PBMCs. When CXCR3-positive naive cells were set against CXCR3-negative naive cells, the former had more hydrophobic TRB CDR3s.

Naive CD8+ T cells showed a CD45RO-CCR7+CD27+CD95- phenotype. In preparing the TRB cDNA libraries, 5' RACE with UMI labels was used. TCRdb derives one entry per CDR3 protein from the 5' RACE reads, leaving out DNA. Recorded here are around 7,000 distinct CDR3 sequences; the top ten clones represent 1.8%. Note on this clonotype: The antigen is undetermined.

This CDR3 spans 13 amino acids. Germline CDR1 is LNHNV and CDR2 is YYDKDF (reference sequence). The genes are TRBV15 and TRBJ2-1. The receptor was isolated from a human donor in good health. Some clones in this sample may be carry-over from other donors' samples. The sequencing sample was made of naive CXCR3- CD8+ T cells from blood. Subset described: CD45RO-CCR7+CD27+CD95- naive CD8+ T cells lacking CXCR3 (TNR3-). CDR3 sequence reads: CATAASSYNEQFF.